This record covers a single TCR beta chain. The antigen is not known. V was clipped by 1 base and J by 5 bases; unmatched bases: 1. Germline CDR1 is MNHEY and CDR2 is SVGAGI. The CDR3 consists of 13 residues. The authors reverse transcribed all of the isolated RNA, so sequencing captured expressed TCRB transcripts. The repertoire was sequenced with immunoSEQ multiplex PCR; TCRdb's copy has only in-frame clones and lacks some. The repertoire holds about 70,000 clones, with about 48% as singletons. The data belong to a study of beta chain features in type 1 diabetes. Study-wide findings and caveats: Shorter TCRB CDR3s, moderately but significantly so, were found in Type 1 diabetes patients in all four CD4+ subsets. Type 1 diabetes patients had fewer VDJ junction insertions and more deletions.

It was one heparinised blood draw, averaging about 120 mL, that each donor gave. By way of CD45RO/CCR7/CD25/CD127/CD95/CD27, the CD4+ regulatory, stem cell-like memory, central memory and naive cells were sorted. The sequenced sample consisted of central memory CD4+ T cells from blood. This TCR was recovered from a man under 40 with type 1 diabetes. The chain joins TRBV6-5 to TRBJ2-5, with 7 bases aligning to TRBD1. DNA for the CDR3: TGTGCCAGCAGTTACTTCAGGGGGGAGACCCAGTACTTC. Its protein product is CASSYFRGETQYF.